These 24 T cell receptor beta chains originate from one sample sequenced in a study of CXCR3-negative and CXCR3-positive naive CD8 T cells. The TRB cDNA libraries were prepared by 5' RACE with UMI labels. TCRdb reprocessed the 5' RACE reads and keeps a single row for each CDR3 protein, giving no DNA. With about 150,000 distinct CDR3 sequences in the sample, the ten largest clones hold 0.4% to 0.5%. These TCRs' antigens remain unknown. Study-wide findings and caveats: Naive cells that were CXCR3-positive had more hydrophobic TRB CDR3s (compared with CXCR3-negative naive cells).

Material for sequencing was naive CXCR3+ CD8+ T cells from blood. Subset given: CD45RO-CCR7+CD27+CD95- naive CD8+ T cells expressing CXCR3 (TNR3+). The source of these receptors is a human donor in good health. Some clones in this sample may be carry-over from other donors' samples.

This chain uses TRBV4-3 with TRBJ2-2. The CDR3 has 17 residues. CDR1 is LGHNA, CDR2 YSLEER, per germline. The CDR3 is CASSQDWGLLNTGELFF.

The V call is TRBV6-2 or TRBV6-3, the J call TRBJ1-1; TCRdb names TRBD1, which stays unverified in the absence of DNA. The CDR3 extends over 12 amino acids. Germline V gene data show CDR1 as MNHEY and CDR2 as SVGEGT. The CDR3: CASSYGAVEAFF.

The chain recombines TRBV29-1 with TRBJ2-1; TCRdb designates TRBD2, a call that cannot be tested without DNA. CDR3 size: 15 residues. Looked up from germline, CDR1 is SQVTM and CDR2 is ANQGSEA. The CDR3 loop is CSVEDIPAGKNEQFF.

The genes are TRBV4-3 and TRBJ2-7; TCRdb returns TRBD1, unconfirmable since there is no DNA. This CDR3 has 17 residues. Looked up from germline, CDR1 is LGHNA and CDR2 is YSLEER. CDR3 amino acids: CASSPHQQGSYSYEQYF.

The chain uses TRBV29-1 and TRBJ1-2; TCRdb indicates TRBD1, and absent DNA this call remains unverified. This CDR3 comprises 13 residues. Looked up from germline, CDR1 is SQVTM and CDR2 is ANQGSEA. This CDR3 is CSVSTGGGDGYTF.

The chain joins TRBV12-3 or TRBV12-4 to TRBJ2-7; the TRBD1 assignment by TCRdb is unverifiable without DNA. The CDR3 sequence is 13 residues long. CDR3 sequence reads: CASRTDPAYEQYF.

This chain's CDR3 is CASSPGRSSGNTIYF. The rearrangement uses TRBV18 and TRBJ1-3; the TCRdb call, TRBD1, lacks DNA for checking. Per the germline V gene, CDR1 is KGHSH and CDR2 is LQKENI. The length of the CDR3 is 15 residues.

The chain recombines TRBV19 with TRBJ1-5; TCRdb lists TRBD1, though no DNA is available to test this call. Per the germline V gene, CDR1 is LNHDA and CDR2 is SQIVND (reference sequence). This CDR3 region has 13 residues. CDR3: CASIGGYNQPQHF.

V usage is TRBV12-3 or TRBV12-4 and J usage is TRBJ2-5; TCRdb gives TRBD1 as the D gene, but with no DNA this cannot be confirmed. This CDR3 spans 14 amino acids. The CDR3 protein is CASSPGVFSETQYF.

V usage is TRBV14 and J usage is TRBJ2-1; TCRdb returns TRBD1, unconfirmable since there is no DNA. Germline V lookup: CDR1 SGHDN, CDR2 FVKESK. CDR3 length: 14 residues. CDR3 sequence reads: CASSDRVSYNEQFF.

The chain couples TRBV4-3 to TRBJ2-7. The germline V gene encodes CDR1 LGHNA and CDR2 YSLEER. This CDR3 has 15 residues. The CDR3 region is CASSQEDRTSYEQYF.

This chain connects TRBV28 to TRBJ2-1; TCRdb indicates TRBD2, and absent DNA this call remains unverified. CDR1 is MDHEN and CDR2 is SYDVKM in the germline V gene. The CDR3 consists of 17 residues. The CDR3 sequence is CASRPPHLAGALNEQFF.

This chain uses TRBV12-3 or TRBV12-4 with TRBJ2-5; TCRdb's assignment of TRBD1 cannot be checked, as there is no DNA. The CDR3 contains 12 residues. The CDR3 loop is CASNQGGETQYF.

Here the CDR3 reads CASSLLAGSGELFF. This chain connects TRBV7-3 to TRBJ2-2; absent DNA, TCRdb's TRBD2 call cannot be checked. The CDR3 loop spans 14 amino acids. Germline assignment: CDR1 SGHTA and CDR2 FQGTGA.

The V gene is TRBV27, the J gene TRBJ1-2; the TRBD1 assignment by TCRdb is unverifiable without DNA. Germline-derived CDR1 and CDR2 are MNHEY and SMNVEV (reference sequence). The CDR3 extends over 13 amino acids. The CDR3 sequence is CASRPTGVRGYTF.

The V call is TRBV10-1, the J call TRBJ2-7; lacking DNA, the TRBD2 call made by TCRdb goes unchecked. This CDR3 comprises 13 residues. Germline values: CDR1 WNHNN, CDR2 SYGVQD (reference sequence). The CDR3 region is CASSGNLATEQYF.

V gene TRBV18 combines with J gene TRBJ2-5; TCRdb's D call of TRBD2 is untestable without DNA. CDR1 and CDR2 (germline): KGHSH, LQKENI. There are 14 residues in the CDR3. This CDR3 reads CASSRGQPQETQYF.

V gene TRBV5-5 combines with J gene TRBJ2-3; TCRdb indicates TRBD1, and absent DNA this call remains unverified. The CDR3 spans 15 residues. Germline V gene sequence: CDR1 SGHKS, CDR2 YYEKEE (reference sequence). CDR3 amino acids: CASSLGGLDTDTQYF.

The chain recombines TRBV27 with TRBJ2-7; TCRdb picks TRBD1, but there is no DNA to check that call. The CDR3 has 15 amino acids. CDR1 is MNHEY, CDR2 SMNVEV, per germline (reference sequence). CDR3 loop: CASSLSGQGTYEQYF.

This chain uses TRBV4-3 with TRBJ2-7; the TCRdb D gene call, TRBD1, has no DNA to confirm it. The CDR3 length is 15 residues. Germline CDR1 and CDR2: LGHNA and YSLEER. The CDR3 reads CASSQEGSRAYEQYF.

CDR3 in amino acids: CAIGGQVSYEQYF. The rearrangement links TRBV10-3 to TRBJ2-7; TCRdb picks TRBD1, but there is no DNA to check that call. Germline V gives CDR1 ENHRY, CDR2 SYGVKD. CDR3 size: 13 residues.

The V and J genes are TRBV5-1 and TRBJ2-1. CDR1 is SGHRS and CDR2 is YFSETQ in the germline V gene. The CDR3 covers 16 residues. CDR3 in amino acids: CASSLNTASSYNEQFF.

J is TRBJ2-1 and V is TRBV4-2. In germline, CDR1 is LGHNA, CDR2 YNFKEQ. The CDR3 loop spans 14 amino acids. Here the CDR3 reads CASSQGTEYNEQFF.

The chain combines TRBV10-2 with TRBJ2-2; TCRdb picks TRBD1, but there is no DNA to check that call. The CDR3 runs 17 residues. CDR1 is WSHSY and CDR2 is SAAADI in the germline V gene. This CDR3 is CASLIFQGPARTGELFF.